The rows below give T cell receptor beta chains drawn from one sample of a study of metastatic and nonmetastatic thyroid tumors. TCRdb re-called clones from the PCR reads using MiXCR. Among 22,000 or so clones listed, 20% were seen once. The specimen was blood. These receptors came from a female donor with papillary thyroid cancer or a benign thyroid nodule (not recorded which). Some clones in this sample may be carry-over from other donors' samples. CDR3s include the opening cysteine and the closing phenylalanine or tryptophan. The D gene is left open where the match is weak. Clone size is stated in some rows and not others, as once, few, many or a class when expanded.

V gene	D gene	J gene	clone size	CDR3 DNA	CDR3 protein
TRBV28	TRBD2	TRBJ2-2	medium-sized	TGTGCCACCCGGACTAGCGGGACCACCGGGGAGCTGTTTTTT	CATRTSGTTGELFF
TRBV7-8	TRBD2	TRBJ2-5	many	TGTGCCAGCAGCTTAGTTGTGGGAGGGGAGACCCAGTACTTC	CASSLVVGGETQYF
TRBV29-1	TRBD2	TRBJ2-1	many	TGCAGCGTTGAGGGGACTAGCGACGTCCGGTCCTACAATGAGCAGTTCTTC	CSVEGTSDVRSYNEQFF
TRBV18	.	TRBJ2-1	many	TGTGCCAGCTCACGCGTAAAAAAAGCCAATGAGCAGTTCTTC	CASSRVKKANEQFF
TRBV30	.	TRBJ2-1	many	TGTGCCTGGAGTACCCACCTCCCGGATGAGCAGTTCTTC	CAWSTHLPDEQFF
TRBV6-4	TRBD1	TRBJ2-1	.	TGTGCCAGCAGTGACGGGACAGGGGGCAATGAGCAGTTCTTC	CASSDGTGGNEQFF
TRBV6-1	.	TRBJ2-7	few	TGCGCCAGCGGCGGTGGGGGGTACGAGCAGTACTTC	CASGGGGYEQYF
TRBV6-1	.	TRBJ1-5	few	TGTGCCAGCAGTCATACAGGGAGTTGCAATCAGCCCCAGCATTTT	CASSHTGSCNQPQHF
TRBV10-2	TRBD1	TRBJ2-7	.	TGCGCCAGCAGGCTACCGGGACAGGGTTCCGAGCAGTACTTC	CASRLPGQGSEQYF
TRBV28	.	TRBJ1-2	few	TGTGCCAGCAGTTTATACGGTGGATCTAACTATTGCTACACCTTC	CASSLYGGSNYCYTF
TRBV3-1	TRBD2	TRBJ2-2	many	TGTGCCAGCAGCCCCAGGTCGAGCGGACTAGCAAGGGACGCCGGGGAGCTGTTTTTT	CASSPRSSGLARDAGELFF
TRBV9	TRBD2	TRBJ2-2	many	TGTGCCAGCAGCGTATCCGCGGGAGGGAACACCGGGGAGCTGTTTTTT	CASSVSAGGNTGELFF
TRBV6-1	.	TRBJ2-7	few	TGTGCCAGCAGTGAACCCGGACTCTCCTACGAGCAGTACTTC	CASSEPGLSYEQYF
TRBV5-6	.	TRBJ2-4	.	TGTGCCAGCAGCTTTTTCCTCGCAGAAAACATTCAGTACTTC	CASSFFLAENIQYF
TRBV20-1	TRBD2	TRBJ2-7	many	TGCAGTGCTAGCCCCGGGGGGGCTGGGTACGAGCAGTACTTC	CSASPGGAGYEQYF
TRBV5-6	.	TRBJ2-3	many	TGTGCCAGCAGCGGAGAGGGATACTACACAGATACGCAGTATTTT	CASSGEGYYTDTQYF
TRBV2	.	TRBJ1-3	many	TGTGCCAGCAGCGGACAGAAGAGAACCACCATATATTTT	CASSGQKRTTIYF
TRBV4-1	.	TRBJ1-4	many	TGCGCCAGCAGCCGACCAGGGACCACTAATGAAAAACTGTTTTTT	CASSRPGTTNEKLFF
TRBV25-1	.	TRBJ1-6	many	TGTGCCAGCAGTCTAACTAATTCACCCCTCCACTTT	CASSLTNSPLHF
TRBV5-1	TRBD1	TRBJ1-1	many	TGCGCCAGCAGCTTGGCCGCGGTCGGGGACAGGGGCACTGAAGCTTTCTTT	CASSLAAVGDRGTEAFF
TRBV12-3/TRBV12-4	.	TRBJ1-2	.	TGTGCCAGCTGGCCCTCGATATGGGGGGGCTACACCTTC	CASWPSIWGGYTF
TRBV12-3/TRBV12-4	.	TRBJ1-1	many	TGTGCCAGCAGTTTAGGTCAGAACACTGAAGCTTTCTTT	CASSLGQNTEAFF
TRBV20-1	TRBD2	TRBJ2-7	.	TGCAGTGCAAATAGCGGGGGTAGCTCCTTCGATCAGTACTTC	CSANSGGSSFDQYF
TRBV24-1	.	TRBJ1-5	few	TGTGCCACCAGTGATATGCCCCGTTACCAGCCCCAGCATTTT	CATSDMPRYQPQHF
TRBV20-1	.	TRBJ2-1	many	TGCAGTGCCCCGACCCTACGAAATTACAATGAGCAGTTCTTC	CSAPTLRNYNEQFF
TRBV4-3	.	TRBJ2-2	many	TGCGCCAGCAGCCAAGATACAGGCGCGAACACCGGGGAGCTGTTTTTT	CASSQDTGANTGELFF